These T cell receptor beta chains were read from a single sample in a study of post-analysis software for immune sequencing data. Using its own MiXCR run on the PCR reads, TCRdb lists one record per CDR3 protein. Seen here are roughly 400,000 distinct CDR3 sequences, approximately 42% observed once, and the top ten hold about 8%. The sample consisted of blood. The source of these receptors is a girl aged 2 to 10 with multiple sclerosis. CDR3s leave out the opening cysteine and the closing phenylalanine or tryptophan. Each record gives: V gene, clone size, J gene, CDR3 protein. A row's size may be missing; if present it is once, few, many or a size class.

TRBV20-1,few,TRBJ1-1,SARTGTVNTEAF
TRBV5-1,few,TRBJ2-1,ASSLIRAGTSDEQF
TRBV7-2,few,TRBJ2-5,ASSLGQGRTQY
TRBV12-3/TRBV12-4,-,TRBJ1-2,ASSFGVSGGYT
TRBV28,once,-,ASSIPNRVFEQY
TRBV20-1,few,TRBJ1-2,SARDPNQANYGYT
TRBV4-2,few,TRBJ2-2,ASSQISGRAFTGELF
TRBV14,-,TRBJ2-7,ASSPHRGRGNYEQY
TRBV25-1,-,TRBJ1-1,ASSEKRKGVKTEAF
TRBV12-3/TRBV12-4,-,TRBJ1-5,ASRPGQGIKPQH
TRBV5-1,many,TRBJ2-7,ASSLEGSYEQY
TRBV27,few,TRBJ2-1,ASSWSPGREGPNEQF
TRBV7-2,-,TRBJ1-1,ASSSSGQGKNTEAF
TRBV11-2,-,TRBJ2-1,ASSFRGGTSTIFGEQF
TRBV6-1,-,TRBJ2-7,ASSEPPLSSYEQY
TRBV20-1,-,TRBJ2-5,SASPGLVETQY
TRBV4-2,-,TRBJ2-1,ASSREREGGGEQF
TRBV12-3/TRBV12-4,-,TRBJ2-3,ASSLGGRLADSSDAQY
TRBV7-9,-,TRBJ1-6,ASTPGNSPLH
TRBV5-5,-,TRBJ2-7,ASSSPLGGMTDEQY
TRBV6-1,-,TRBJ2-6,ASIYLRTGATGANVLT
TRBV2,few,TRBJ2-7,ASSEFWTGDSYEQY
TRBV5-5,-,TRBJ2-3,ASSHQREGRRTDTQY
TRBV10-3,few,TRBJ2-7,AISERGLPYEQY
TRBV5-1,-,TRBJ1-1,ASSLTGFESTEAF
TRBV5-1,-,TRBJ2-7,ASGPTSFGYEQY
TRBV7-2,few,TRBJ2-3,ASSFRGTSVFSRSDTQY
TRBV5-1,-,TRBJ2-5,ASSLGLDYKQY
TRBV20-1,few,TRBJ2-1,SAPGSRTHNEQF
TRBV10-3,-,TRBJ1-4,AISESGQLNEKLF
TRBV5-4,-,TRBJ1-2,ASSSDTNYGYT
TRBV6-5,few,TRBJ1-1,ASSYSTGALGAEAF
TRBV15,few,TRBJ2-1,ATSSGTPAPDEQF
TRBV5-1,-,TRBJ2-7,ASSLAYRGASLYNEQY
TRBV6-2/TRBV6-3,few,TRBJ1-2,ASSKGQGTYGYT
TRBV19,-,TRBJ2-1,ASSIVTYNEQF
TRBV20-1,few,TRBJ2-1,SARASRDQGAYNEQF
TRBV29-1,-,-,SVERDRGKGTQY
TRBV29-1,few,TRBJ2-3,SVVHPDTQY
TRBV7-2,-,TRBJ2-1,ASSSGLGGTEQF
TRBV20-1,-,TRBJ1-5,SAPTVNGNQPQH
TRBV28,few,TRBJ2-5,ASSGQGAKTQY
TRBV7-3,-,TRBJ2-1,ASSLRSVGGGRHEQF
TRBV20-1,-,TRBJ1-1,RAPGTGNTEAF
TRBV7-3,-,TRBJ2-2,ASSPLAGGELF
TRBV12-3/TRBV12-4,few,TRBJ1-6,ASSLAGSSPLH
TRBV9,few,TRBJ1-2,ASKGGENYGYT
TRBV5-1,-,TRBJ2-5,ASSSRTTGVPYLEQY
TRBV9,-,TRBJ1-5,ASSVGDGVSQPQH
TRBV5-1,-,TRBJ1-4,ASRLWGNNEKLF